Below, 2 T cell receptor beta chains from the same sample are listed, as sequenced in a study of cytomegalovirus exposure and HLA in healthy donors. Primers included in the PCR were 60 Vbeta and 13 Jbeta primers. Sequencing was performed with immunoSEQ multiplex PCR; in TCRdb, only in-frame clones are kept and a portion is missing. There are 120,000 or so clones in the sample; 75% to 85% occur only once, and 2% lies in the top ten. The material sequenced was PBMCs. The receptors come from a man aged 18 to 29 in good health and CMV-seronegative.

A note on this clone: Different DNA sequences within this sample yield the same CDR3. The CDR3 reads CASSPRGMNTEAFF. In nucleotides, the CDR3 is TGTGCCAGCAGCCCCAGGGGGATGAACACTGAAGCTTTCTTT. The V gene is TRBV27, the J gene TRBJ1-1; TRBD1 matches 7 bases. Trimming at V came to 6 bases and at J to 0 bases, leaving 4 bases not matched to a gene. The germline V gene encodes CDR1 MNHEY and CDR2 SMNVEV (reference sequence). This CDR3 has 14 amino acids.

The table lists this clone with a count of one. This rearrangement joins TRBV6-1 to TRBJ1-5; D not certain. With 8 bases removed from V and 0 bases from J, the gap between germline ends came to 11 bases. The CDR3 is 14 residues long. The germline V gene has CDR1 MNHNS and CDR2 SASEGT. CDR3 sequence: CASDRFFSNQPQHF. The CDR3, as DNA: TGTGCCAGCGATAGATTCTTTAGCAATCAGCCCCAGCATTTT.